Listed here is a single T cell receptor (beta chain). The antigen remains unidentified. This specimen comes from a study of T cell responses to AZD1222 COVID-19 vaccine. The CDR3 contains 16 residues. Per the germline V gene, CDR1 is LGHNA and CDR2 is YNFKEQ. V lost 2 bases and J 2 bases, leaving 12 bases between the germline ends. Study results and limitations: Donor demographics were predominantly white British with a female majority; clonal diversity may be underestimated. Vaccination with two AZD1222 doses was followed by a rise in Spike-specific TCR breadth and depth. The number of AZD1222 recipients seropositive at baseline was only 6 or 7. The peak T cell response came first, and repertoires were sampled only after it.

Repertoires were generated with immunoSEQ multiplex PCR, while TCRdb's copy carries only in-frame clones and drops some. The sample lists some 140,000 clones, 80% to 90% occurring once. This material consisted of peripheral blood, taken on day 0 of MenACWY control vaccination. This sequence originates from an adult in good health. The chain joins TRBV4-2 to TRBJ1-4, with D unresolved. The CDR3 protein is CASSQIPGPTNEKLFF. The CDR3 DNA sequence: TGTGCCAGCAGCCAAATCCCAGGACCGACTAATGAAAAACTGTTTTTT.